This T cell receptor beta chain was observed in a study of T cell responses to AZD1222 COVID-19 vaccine. Study results and caveats: Spike-wide coverage was observed for vaccine-associated CD4 TCRs, with dominant responses at 160-218 and 743-854. Baseline testing showed seropositivity in only six or seven AZD1222 recipients.

CDR1 MNHEY and CDR2 SVGAGI come from the germline V gene. V gave up 3 bases and J gave up 0 bases, with 13 bases separating them. This CDR3 spans 16 amino acids. Only one count was recorded for this clone. Antigen specificity is unknown. The protocol was immunoSEQ multiplex PCR, while the TCRdb copy is restricted to in-frame clones and leaves out a portion. The table lists 150,000 or so clones, 85% to 95% of them singletons. This clonotype was sampled from an adult in good health. Here the sequenced sample was peripheral blood, taken on day 0 of AZD1222 vaccination. The chain combines TRBV6-5 with TRBJ2-3, with no clear D. The CDR3 is CASSYGDMASTDTQYF. DNA of the CDR3: TGTGCCAGCAGTTATGGAGACATGGCTAGCACAGATACGCAGTATTTT.